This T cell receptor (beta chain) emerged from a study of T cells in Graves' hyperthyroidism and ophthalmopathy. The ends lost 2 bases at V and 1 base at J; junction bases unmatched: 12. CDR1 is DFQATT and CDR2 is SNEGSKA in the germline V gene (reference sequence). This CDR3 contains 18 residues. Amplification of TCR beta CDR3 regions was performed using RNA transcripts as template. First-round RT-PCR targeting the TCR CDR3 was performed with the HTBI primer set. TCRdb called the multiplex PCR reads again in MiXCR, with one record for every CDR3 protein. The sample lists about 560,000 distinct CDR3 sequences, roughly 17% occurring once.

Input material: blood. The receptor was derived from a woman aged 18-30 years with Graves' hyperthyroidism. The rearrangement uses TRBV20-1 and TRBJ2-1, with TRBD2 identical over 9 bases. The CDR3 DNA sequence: TGCAGTGCTAGACGGTCCGGCGGGGCGGGGGGGTCCTACAATGAGCAGTTCTTC. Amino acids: CSARRSGGAGGSYNEQFF.